These 12 T cell receptor beta chains share one sample of origin, sequenced in a study of spatial heterogeneity in lung cancer (dated by TCRdb to about 2019). The sample's time point, from its label and the paper: blood at routine non-recurrence follow-up after resection. Without any cell sorting, TCR sequencing was performed on whole RNA extracted either from tumor and nontumor lung tissue or from cryopreserved PBMC samples. Library construction relied on 5' RACE. The reads were generated on a NextSeq 500. TCRdb handled the public reads itself, with Q25 trimming in fastp and clone calling in MiXCR, and kept productive beta chains. Under each unique CDR3 protein, matching rows form one entry showing the most common genes and DNA. The sample table holds about 47,000 distinct CDR3 sequences, of which under 8% were seen once. The ten most abundant clones make up around 33% of the sample. The starting material was PBMCs, obtained at follow-up. Source of these receptors: a female donor with early-stage non-small cell lung cancer.

This clonotype was detected many times. V and J are TRBV2 and TRBJ2-3; D unclear. With 10 bases removed from V and 2 bases from J, the gap between germline ends came to 16 bases. The CDR3 is 14 amino acids. Looked up from germline, CDR1 is SNHLY and CDR2 is FYNNEI. This chain's CDR3 is CANQLTPNTDTQYF. In nucleotides, the CDR3 is TGTGCCAACCAATTGACACCGAACACAGATACGCAGTATTTT.

This sequence joins TRBV6-1 and TRBJ2-2; 7 nucleotides align to TRBD1. Germline values: CDR1 MNHNS, CDR2 SASEGT. After removal of 5 bases from V and 4 bases from J, the junction contained 7 bases not matched to a gene. The CDR3 covers 15 residues. CDR3 sequence (DNA): TGTGCCAGCAGTTTACAGGGGCGTAGCACCGGGGAGCTGTTTTTT. It encodes CASSLQGRSTGELFF.

This clonotype occurred a few times. The chain joins TRBV11-2 to TRBJ2-7; no firm D call. The CDR3 covers 14 residues. V was pared by 5 bases and J by 6 bases, with 17 bases between. Germline CDR1 SGHAT, CDR2 FQNNGV. For the CDR3, the DNA is TGTGCCAGCAGCCAGGACCAGCAGCCCCTCGAGCAGTACTTC. Its protein is CASSQDQQPLEQYF.

The table lists this clonotype with many counts. The chain joins TRBV7-9 to TRBJ2-2; no clear D gene. The germline CDR1 and CDR2 sequences are SEHNR and FQNEAQ (reference sequence). The CDR3 has 13 residues. The CDR3 region has the DNA TGTGCTTGGAGTATTTCGAACACCGGGGAGCTGTTTTTT. This gives the protein CAWSISNTGELFF. Full variable domain (outside the CDR3, taken from reference TRBV7-9 and TRBJ2-2): DTGVSQNPRHKITKRGQNVTFRCDPISEHNRLYWYRQTLGQGPEFLTYFQNEAQLEKSRLLSDRFSAERPKGSFSTLEIQRTEQGDSAMYLCAWSISNTGELFFGEGSRLTVL.

This clonotype has a count of ten or more. The CDR3 region is CSVERGSDGYTF. The DNA for the CDR3 is TGCAGCGTTGAGAGGGGGTCCGATGGCTACACCTTC. J is TRBJ1-2 and V is TRBV29-1; possibly TRBD1 for D (6 bases). The CDR3 covers 12 residues. Germline lookup yields CDR1 SQVTM and CDR2 ANQGSEA. The V end lost 3 bases, the J end lost 6 bases, and 11 bases lay between the germline ends.

This clonotype was seen many times. This chain joins TRBV25-1 and TRBJ1-4, with no clear D. Looked up from germline, CDR1 is MGHDK and CDR2 is SYGVNS. CDR3 size: 15 residues. V shed 6 bases and J shed 6 bases, with 17 bases lying between them. CDR3 DNA: TGTGCCAGCAGGGCAGGAGTGGCGGTGCATGAAAAACTGTTTTTT. Residues: CASRAGVAVHEKLFF. The full variable domain, in which reference TRBV25-1 and TRBJ1-4 provide the parts outside the CDR3, is EADIYQTPRYLVIGTGKKITLECSQTMGHDKMYWYQQDPGMELHLIHYSYGVNSTEKGDLSSESTVSRIRTEHFPLTLESARPSHTSQYLCASRAGVAVHEKLFFGSGTQLSVL.

This clonotype was counted many times. J is TRBJ1-1 and V is TRBV7-9; D might be TRBD1 (5 bases). Germline V lookup: CDR1 SEHNR, CDR2 FQNEAQ (reference sequence). The CDR3 totals 13 residues. Trimming removed 8 bases from V and 7 bases from J, with 17 bases in between. CDR3 amino acids: CASGGAGTYEAFF. In nucleotides, the CDR3 is TGTGCCAGCGGCGGCGCGGGGACCTATGAAGCTTTCTTT.

This clonotype has at least ten counts. The chain joins TRBV12-3 or TRBV12-4 to TRBJ1-1; D is unresolved. The V end lost 7 bases, the J end lost 4 bases, and 13 bases lay between the germline ends. This CDR3 contains 13 residues. CDR3 sequence (DNA): TGTGCCAGCACCCCCTCGGTCCGCACTGAAGCTTTCTTT. Protein sequence: CASTPSVRTEAFF.

Many counts were recorded for this clonotype. V gene TRBV29-1 combines with J gene TRBJ2-7; 7 bases line up with TRBD1. V gave up 4 bases and J gave up 0 bases; unmatched junction bases: 3. The CDR3 runs to 13 residues. Germline V gives CDR1 SQVTM, CDR2 ANQGSEA. The CDR3 sequence is CSVGDSRSYEQYF. Written as DNA, the CDR3 is TGCAGCGTTGGGGACAGCCGCTCCTACGAGCAGTACTTC.

This clonotype came up a few times. The chain carries TRBV11-2 and TRBJ2-1, with D unresolved. The CDR3 runs 15 residues. Deletions cut 0 bases from V and 6 bases from J, with 12 bases between. Germline-derived CDR1 and CDR2 are SGHAT and FQNNGV. This chain's CDR3 is CASSLEVIPTNEQFF. CDR3 DNA: TGTGCCAGCAGCTTAGAGGTCATCCCCACCAATGAGCAGTTCTTC.

Ten or more counts support this clonotype. V gene TRBV27 combines with J gene TRBJ2-2, with a tentative D call TRBD2 (5 bases). This CDR3 region has 15 residues. CDR1 is MNHEY, CDR2 SMNVEV, per germline (reference sequence). In nucleotides, the CDR3 is TGTGCAGGCGGGCTCCTGCCCCTCAACACCGGGGAGCTGTTTTTT. Its translation: CAGGLLPLNTGELFF.

The genes are TRBV3-1 and TRBJ2-7; possibly TRBD1 for D (6 bases). The germline V gene encodes CDR1 LGHDT and CDR2 YNNKEL (reference sequence). V was trimmed by 6 bases and J by 1 base, leaving 10 bases between them. CDR3 length: 13 amino acids. CDR3 in DNA: TGTGCCAGCAGGCACCAGGGGTCCTACGAGCAGTACTTC. This sequence encodes CASRHQGSYEQYF.